This T cell receptor beta chain was obtained from a study of blood T cell repertoires in COVID-19. Profiling relied on immunoSEQ multiplex PCR, and the TCRdb table lists in-frame clones only, not all of them. This table holds under 250,000 clones, approximately 85% found once. Trimming removed 10 bases at V and 4 bases at J, with 19 bases between. The CDR3 is 14 amino acids. Per germline, CDR1 MNHEY and CDR2 SVGAGI. The sample was PBMCs or T cells enriched from blood (not recorded which). The clonotype originates from a woman aged 50 to 60 with acute COVID-19. This chain links TRBV6-5 with TRBJ1-2, with D maybe TRBD1 (6 bases). CDR3 DNA: TGTGCCACCACATCCGACAGGCGGACCTATGGCTACACCTTC. It translates to CATTSDRRTYGYTF.